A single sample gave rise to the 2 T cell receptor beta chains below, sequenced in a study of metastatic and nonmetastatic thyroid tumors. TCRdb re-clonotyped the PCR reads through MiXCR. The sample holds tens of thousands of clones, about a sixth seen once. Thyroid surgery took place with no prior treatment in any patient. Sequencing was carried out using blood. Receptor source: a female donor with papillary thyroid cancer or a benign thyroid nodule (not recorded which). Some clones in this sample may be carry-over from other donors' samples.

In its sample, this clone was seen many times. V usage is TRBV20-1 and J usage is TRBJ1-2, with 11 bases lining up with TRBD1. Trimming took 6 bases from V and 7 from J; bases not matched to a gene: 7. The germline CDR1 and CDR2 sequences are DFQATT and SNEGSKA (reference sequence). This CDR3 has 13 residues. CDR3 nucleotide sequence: TGCAGTGCGTCCGGGACAGGGGGAGGTGGCTACACCTTC. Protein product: CSASGTGGGGYTF.

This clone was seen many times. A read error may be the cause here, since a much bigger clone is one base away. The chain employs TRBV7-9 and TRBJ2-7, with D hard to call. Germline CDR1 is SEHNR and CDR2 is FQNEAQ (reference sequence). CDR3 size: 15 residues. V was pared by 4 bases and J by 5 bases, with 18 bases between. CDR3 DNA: TGTGCCAGCAGCTCAACTCACACAGAGACCCACGAGCAGTACTTC. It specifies CASSSTHTETHEQYF. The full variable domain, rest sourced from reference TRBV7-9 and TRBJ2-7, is DTGVSQNPRHKITKRGQNVTFRCDPISEHNRLYWYRQTLGQGPEFLTYFQNEAQLEKSRLLSDRFSAERPKGSFSTLEIQRTEQGDSAMYLCASSSTHTETHEQYFGPGTRLTVT.